What follows are 31 T cell receptor beta chains derived from one specimen sequenced in a study of T cells expressing NK-cell markers. TCRdb reworked the 5' RACE reads into one entry per CDR3 protein, no DNA. The repertoire shows about 370,000 distinct CDR3 sequences; the top ten hold about 10%. Sequenced sample: blood T cells: a sorted CD56 or NKG2C T cell subset, CD4+ or CD8+ T cells, or bulk PBMC T cells (not recorded which). These receptors all come from a woman in her forties or fifties in good health.

The chain uses TRBV29-1 and TRBJ2-1. Germline loops: CDR1 SQVTM, CDR2 ANQGSEA. The CDR3 consists of 13 residues. The CDR3 is CSVDKGRYNEQFF.

The chain is built from TRBV7-9 and TRBJ2-7; TCRdb indicates TRBD1, and absent DNA this call remains unverified. Germline V gene lookup returns CDR1 SEHNR and CDR2 FQNEAQ (reference sequence). The CDR3 is 15 amino acids. The CDR3 protein is CASRGDGPNSYEQYF. Full variable domain (outside the CDR3, taken from reference TRBV7-9 and TRBJ2-7): DTGVSQNPRHKITKRGQNVTFRCDPISEHNRLYWYRQTLGQGPEFLTYFQNEAQLEKSRLLSDRFSAERPKGSFSTLEIQRTEQGDSAMYLCASRGDGPNSYEQYFGPGTRLTVT.

The chain links TRBV5-1 to TRBJ2-1. The CDR3 extends over 17 amino acids. Germline V CDR1 and CDR2: SGHRS, YFSETQ. CDR3: CASSPTPMTASYNEQFF.

The genes are TRBV9 and TRBJ2-7. The CDR3 runs 15 residues. Per the germline V gene, CDR1 is SGDLS and CDR2 is YYNGEE. The CDR3 region is CASSVGQRGTYEQYF.

The chain links TRBV7-2 to TRBJ2-7; lacking DNA, the TRBD2 call made by TCRdb goes unchecked. The germline CDR1 and CDR2 sequences are SGHTA and FQGNSA. The CDR3 runs 16 residues. CDR3: CASSFHSGRNPYEQYF.

The J gene is TRBJ2-2, the V gene TRBV25-1; with no DNA, the TCRdb D assignment of TRBD1 cannot be verified. The CDR3 length is 16 residues. CDR1 and CDR2 (germline): MGHDK, SYGVNS. CDR3 protein: CASSDNPGAGAGELFF.

V gene TRBV30 combines with J gene TRBJ2-3. In germline, CDR1 is GTSNPN, CDR2 SVGIG (reference sequence). The CDR3 is made up of 13 amino acids. CDR3 protein: CAWSRTGTDTQYF.

The chain couples TRBV20-1 to TRBJ2-3; TCRdb outputs TRBD2, but without DNA this stays unchecked. CDR1 and CDR2 from the germline V gene are DFQATT and SNEGSKA (reference sequence). The CDR3 is 15 amino acids. The CDR3 sequence is CSASGLAGITDTQYF.

The chain has TRBV7-9 and TRBJ2-5; TCRdb picks TRBD2, but there is no DNA to check that call. Germline V gene data show CDR1 as SEHNR and CDR2 as FQNEAQ (reference sequence). This CDR3 is 12 amino acids long. CDR3 protein: CASIGPQETQYF. Full variable domain (outside the CDR3, taken from reference TRBV7-9 and TRBJ2-5): DTGVSQNPRHKITKRGQNVTFRCDPISEHNRLYWYRQTLGQGPEFLTYFQNEAQLEKSRLLSDRFSAERPKGSFSTLEIQRTEQGDSAMYLCASIGPQETQYFGPGTRLLVL.

V gene TRBV20-1 combines with J gene TRBJ2-7; lacking DNA, the TRBD2 call made by TCRdb goes unchecked. The CDR3 consists of 16 residues. Germline CDR1 DFQATT, CDR2 SNEGSKA (reference sequence). The CDR3 region is CSARVGGRGMAYEQYF.

This chain links TRBV4-2 with TRBJ1-6; the D call of TRBD1 rests on TCRdb alone, since no DNA is present to check it. Per germline, CDR1 LGHNA and CDR2 YNFKEQ. The CDR3 has 15 residues. CDR3 sequence: CASSQDRGGDSPLHF.

The chain carries TRBV11-2 and TRBJ2-7; TCRdb outputs TRBD1, but without DNA this stays unchecked. This CDR3 has 14 amino acids. CDR1 and CDR2 from the germline V gene are SGHAT and FQNNGV. The CDR3 reads CASSKTGGPSQQYF.

The chain combines TRBV2 with TRBJ1-1. CDR1 is SNHLY, CDR2 FYNNEI, per germline. The CDR3 extends over 11 amino acids. This CDR3 is CASLIATEAFF.

V gene TRBV12-3 or TRBV12-4 combines with J gene TRBJ1-5; TCRdb's assignment of TRBD1 cannot be checked, as there is no DNA. The CDR3 consists of 15 residues. The CDR3 spells CASSSGAGYQGPQHF.

V gene TRBV2 combines with J gene TRBJ2-2; TCRdb selects TRBD1, and the lack of DNA leaves this call unchecked. The CDR3 consists of 17 residues. CDR1 and CDR2 from the germline V gene are SNHLY and FYNNEI. The CDR3 spells CASSVGPMGGVTGELFF.

V and J are TRBV15 and TRBJ2-3; lacking DNA, the TRBD2 call made by TCRdb goes unchecked. The CDR3 has 16 residues. Germline CDR1 LNHNV, CDR2 YYDKDF (reference sequence). The CDR3 loop reads CATSRAGTSLTDTQYF.

The gene calls are TRBV6-2 or TRBV6-3 and TRBJ2-5; there is no DNA to check the TCRdb D call of TRBD1. The CDR3 is 14 residues long. CDR1 and CDR2 (germline): MNHEY, SVGEGT. CDR3 protein: CASSSIPGRETQYF.

V and J are TRBV11-2 and TRBJ2-1. Germline loops: CDR1 SGHAT, CDR2 FQNNGV. The CDR3 has 13 residues. The CDR3: CASSLGMGNEQFF.

The chain recombines TRBV11-2 with TRBJ2-1; TCRdb's D call, TRBD1, is unchecked because there is no DNA. CDR1 SGHAT and CDR2 FQNNGV come from the germline V gene. This CDR3 contains 15 residues. CDR3 sequence reads: CASSPRGRGNNEQFF.

The chain uses TRBV3-1 and TRBJ2-3; the TRBD2 assignment by TCRdb is unverifiable without DNA. This CDR3 contains 13 residues. Germline loops: CDR1 LGHDT, CDR2 YNNKEL (reference sequence). The CDR3 loop reads CASSQPSGITQYF.

The chain carries TRBV20-1 and TRBJ2-7; the D call from TCRdb, TRBD1, cannot be confirmed without DNA. Germline CDR1 and CDR2: DFQATT and SNEGSKA (reference sequence). The CDR3 spans 13 residues. CDR3 region: CSAPGGERYEQYF.

V and J are TRBV20-1 and TRBJ2-2; TCRdb's D gene call, TRBD2, goes unchecked for lack of DNA. Germline values: CDR1 DFQATT, CDR2 SNEGSKA (reference sequence). This CDR3 is 18 amino acids long. CDR3 sequence: CSARDTAPAGVNTGELFF.

The chain uses TRBV11-2 and TRBJ2-1; no DNA is available, so the TRBD2 call from TCRdb remains unchecked. Germline loops: CDR1 SGHAT, CDR2 FQNNGV. CDR3 length: 15 amino acids. CDR3 residues: CASTLRERAYNEQFF. Using reference TRBV11-2 and TRBJ2-1 for the parts outside the CDR3, the full variable domain is EAGVAQSPRYKIIEKRQSVAFWCNPISGHATLYWYQQILGQGPKLLIQFQNNGVVDDSQLPKDRFSAERLKGVDSTLKIQPAKLEDSAVYLCASTLRERAYNEQFFGPGTRLTVL.

The chain couples TRBV5-1 to TRBJ1-6; TCRdb selects TRBD1, and the lack of DNA leaves this call unchecked. The CDR3 loop spans 14 amino acids. CDR1 is SGHRS and CDR2 is YFSETQ in the germline V gene. The CDR3 sequence: CASRRDRNNSPLHF.

The chain couples TRBV15 to TRBJ1-5; the D call from TCRdb, TRBD1, cannot be confirmed without DNA. CDR3 length: 19 residues. Per the germline V gene, CDR1 is LNHNV and CDR2 is YYDKDF (reference sequence). CDR3: CATSRVIGVGTKGNQPQHF.

V is TRBV9 and J is TRBJ1-1; the D call of TRBD1 rests on TCRdb alone, since no DNA is present to check it. The CDR3 is 15 residues long. The germline CDR1 and CDR2 sequences are SGDLS and YYNGEE. The CDR3 sequence is CASSATGTVNTEAFF.

CDR3 amino acids: CASSSTSGGETQYF. The chain uses TRBV28 and TRBJ2-5; TCRdb's D call of TRBD2 is untestable without DNA. The CDR3 has 14 amino acids. Germline values: CDR1 MDHEN, CDR2 SYDVKM.

The V call is TRBV20-1, the J call TRBJ1-1. The CDR3 extends over 14 amino acids. The germline CDR1 and CDR2 sequences are DFQATT and SNEGSKA (reference sequence). This CDR3 reads CSAVNTPLGTEAFF.

V gene TRBV4-2 combines with J gene TRBJ1-5; the TRBD1 assignment by TCRdb is unverifiable without DNA. Germline CDR1 and CDR2: LGHNA and YNFKEQ. This CDR3 spans 16 amino acids. CDR3 sequence reads: CASSLSRQVANQPQHF.

The V gene is TRBV28, the J gene TRBJ2-5. Germline V gene sequence: CDR1 MDHEN, CDR2 SYDVKM. The CDR3 has 12 amino acids. CDR3 region: CASSRTSLAQYF.

The chain joins TRBV12-3 or TRBV12-4 to TRBJ2-1; there is no DNA to check the TCRdb D call of TRBD2. The CDR3 consists of 16 residues. CDR3 protein: CASSFLASISYNEQFF.